The clone carrying this T cell receptor beta chain was observed at least ten times. The target antigen is unknown. Unique molecular identifiers tagged the TCRbeta library. TCRdb re-analysed the PCR reads in MiXCR, keeping a single row per CDR3 protein. The table shows under 300,000 distinct CDR3 sequences, with around a tenth occurring only once. CDR1 and CDR2 (germline): LGHDT, YNNKEL (reference sequence). Trimming cost V 6 bases and J 5 bases; bases outside gene matches: 10. The CDR3 covers 16 residues. The data were obtained in a study of T-cell reconstitution after alpha-beta-depleted transplantation in children. Study observations and caveats: Where some patients showed high TCRbeta diversity at day 60, it came from recipient T cells and thymic progenitors that had survived. In patients about two months after transplant, alpha-beta T cells reportedly arose from several hundred expanded graft clones. The main origin of T-cell counts and diversity one year after transplant was newly produced T cells.

The sample in question was peripheral blood, obtained 180 days after TCRalphabeta/CD19-depleted stem cell transplant. The clonotype comes from a male patient aged 2 to 9 who had a stem cell transplant for chronic granulomatous disease, so the T cells may come from the graft donor. The J gene is TRBJ2-5, the V gene TRBV3-1; TRBD1 matches 12 bases. The CDR3 DNA reads as TGTGCCAGCAGTCAGGTGGGACAGGGGGCGCGGGAGACCCAGTACTTC. Protein: CASSQVGQGARETQYF.